The T cell receptor beta chain described here comes from a study of T cell responses to AZD1222 COVID-19 vaccine. Broader study findings: The study identified only five or six AZD1222 recipients as seropositive at baseline.

Remarks on this clone: Its matching antigen is unknown.

Using immunoSEQ multiplex PCR, the repertoire was profiled, and TCRdb retains in-frame clones only, with some absent. The table shows more than 85,000 clones, with around 80% occurring only once. Sequenced here: peripheral blood, sampled on day 0 of AZD1222 vaccination. The origin of this receptor is an adult in good health.

Written as DNA, the CDR3 is TGTGCCAGCAGTTTTTCTTTCAATCAGCCCCAGCATTTT. It yields the protein CASSFSFNQPQHF. This chain connects TRBV27 to TRBJ1-5; the D is unclear. V was clipped by 3 bases and J by 3 bases, with 6 bases between them. The CDR3 extends over 13 amino acids. Germline CDR1 and CDR2: MNHEY and SMNVEV (reference sequence).